This TCR beta chain originates from a study of response to subunit inactivated influenza vaccine. V lost 4 bases and J 3 bases, leaving 15 bases between the germline ends. CDR1 is SNHLY, CDR2 FYNNEI, per germline. CDR3 size: 15 residues. TCRdb re-derived calls from the RT-PCR reads in MiXCR, one entry per CDR3 protein. The table lists about 570,000 distinct CDR3 sequences, 11% of them singletons. This clonotype was detected a few times. Its antigen remains unknown. Study-wide results and limits: Researchers suggested that each seasonal influenza vaccination recruits few new T cells.

In addition, the sample was reused for a study of T cells expressing NK-cell markers. From that report: UMIs accompanied the 5'RACE template switching by which TCR beta cDNA was made. Once again these clonotypes came out on top in the CD3+CD56-NKG2C+ fraction of a few donors.

The chain has TRBV2 and TRBJ1-1; the D gene is possibly TRBD1 (5 bases). The specimen comprised PBMCs from blood, sampled on the day of vaccination. The sequence came from a man between 50 and 59 years old who received an inactivated influenza vaccine. The CDR3 is CASSVQAGWDTEAFF. In DNA, the CDR3 is TGTGCCAGCAGTGTACAGGCGGGGTGGGACACTGAAGCTTTCTTT.